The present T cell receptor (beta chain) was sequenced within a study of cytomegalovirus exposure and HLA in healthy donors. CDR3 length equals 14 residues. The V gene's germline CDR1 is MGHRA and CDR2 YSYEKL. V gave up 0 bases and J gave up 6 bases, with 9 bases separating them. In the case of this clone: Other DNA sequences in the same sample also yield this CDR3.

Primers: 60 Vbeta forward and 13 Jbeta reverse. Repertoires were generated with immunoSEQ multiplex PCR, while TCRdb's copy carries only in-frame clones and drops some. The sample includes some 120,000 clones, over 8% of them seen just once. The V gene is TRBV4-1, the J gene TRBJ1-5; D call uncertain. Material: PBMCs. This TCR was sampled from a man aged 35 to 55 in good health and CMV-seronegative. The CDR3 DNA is TGCGCCAGCAGCCAAGACCGGGGTGGTCAGCCCCAGCATTTT. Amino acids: CASSQDRGGQPQHF.